Included here is one TCR beta chain sequence, with context. Its antigen target is currently unknown. The data derive from a study of T cells expressing NK-cell markers (dated by TCRdb to the early 2020s). Regarding the research as a whole: In sorted CD3+CD56+NKG2C+, CD3+CD56+NKG2C- and CD3+CD56-NKG2C+ T-cell subsets from several donors, TCR beta-chain repertoires were profiled. The study sequenced eight donors, all healthy volunteers chosen at random: three men and five women. Among the eight sequenced donors, only one was HCMV-seronegative, while the other seven were HCMV-seropositive. Illumina HiSeq 2000/2500, MiSeq or NextSeq was used to sequence libraries as 2 x 150 bp reads. Results and caveats for the whole study, not just this receptor: In more than 5 donors, the dominant CD3+CD56+NKG2C+ clonotypes were found to rank among the top 10 CD8+ clonotypes and to make up 1.0-7.0% of CD8+ T cells. Those dominant clonotypes were again the most abundant among CD3+CD56-NKG2C+ cells in a handful of donors, at 28.3-60.1%. It remained unclear whether the expanded NKG2C-expressing T cell clones were specific for HCMV antigens.

The germline V gene gives CDR1 as SGHTA and CDR2 as FQGTGA. The cysteine opens and the phenylalanine closes a CDR3 of 13 amino acids. The record lacks a DNA sequence. These reads were obtained on an Illumina HiSeq 2000. TCR beta cDNA libraries were made by 5'RACE template switching that added a universal primer site and unique molecular identifiers. Priming for cDNA synthesis came from the TCR beta constant segment, and two successive PCR amplification steps followed. The source study handled its data this way. MIGEC was used to demultiplex reads and group reads by UMI, and MiTCR was used to assemble and quantify clonotypes. To exclude erroneous sequences, any TCR cDNA sequence not supported by at least two reads was discarded. The tcR package was used for downstream repertoire analysis, with clonotypes matched between fractions based on CDR3 nucleotide sequence plus V segment. VDJmatch was used to annotate antigen specificity against VDJdb, with one amino acid substitution allowed in CDR3. TCRdb reprocessed the reads into one record per CDR3 protein sequence, lacking DNA. The V and J calls and clone size are TCRdb's, not the authors'. The sample table records roughly 450,000 distinct CDR3 sequences. The biggest ten clones account for 1.4% of the sample.

HCMV-specific IgG was detected in serum with a commercial ELISA kit to determine HCMV serostatus. Peripheral blood mononuclear cells were isolated from blood by Ficoll density gradient centrifugation. The TCR originated in a woman aged 45-65 years in good health. Donor details come from another sample of the same person, matched by shared clones. Sequencing was carried out using blood T cells: a sorted CD56 or NKG2C T cell subset, CD4+ or CD8+ T cells, or bulk PBMC T cells (not recorded which). The receptor chain draws on TRBV7-3 and TRBJ1-6; TCRdb calls TRBD1, which cannot be checked without DNA. The CDR3 region reads CASSRAWGSPLHF.